This T cell receptor beta chain is drawn from a study of PD-L1 blockade in urothelial cancer. Samples spanned pretreatment and treatment, with 1 to 8 time points per patient. TCRdb's copy holds only in-frame clones and misses some; the assay was immunoSEQ multiplex PCR. The data contain approximately 50,000 clones, around 90% of them singletons. Comment on this clone: Its antigen is not identified.

Study-level results: By 3 weeks, tumor-associated blood clones had expanded more in durable-benefit patients.

Source: PBMCs, taken around atezolizumab (anti-PD-L1) treatment. The TCR sequence derives from a man aged 55 to 70 with urothelial cancer.

The CDR3 spells CASSQGTIMRMGQYF. The CDR3 DNA is TGCGCCAGCAGCCAAGGGACAATTATGCGGATGGGGCAGTACTTC. This chain joins TRBV4-1 and TRBJ2-7; D is perhaps TRBD1 (5 bases). The germline gives CDR1 MGHRA, CDR2 YSYEKL. CDR3 size: 15 residues. V shed 1 base and J shed 9 bases, with 19 bases lying between them.